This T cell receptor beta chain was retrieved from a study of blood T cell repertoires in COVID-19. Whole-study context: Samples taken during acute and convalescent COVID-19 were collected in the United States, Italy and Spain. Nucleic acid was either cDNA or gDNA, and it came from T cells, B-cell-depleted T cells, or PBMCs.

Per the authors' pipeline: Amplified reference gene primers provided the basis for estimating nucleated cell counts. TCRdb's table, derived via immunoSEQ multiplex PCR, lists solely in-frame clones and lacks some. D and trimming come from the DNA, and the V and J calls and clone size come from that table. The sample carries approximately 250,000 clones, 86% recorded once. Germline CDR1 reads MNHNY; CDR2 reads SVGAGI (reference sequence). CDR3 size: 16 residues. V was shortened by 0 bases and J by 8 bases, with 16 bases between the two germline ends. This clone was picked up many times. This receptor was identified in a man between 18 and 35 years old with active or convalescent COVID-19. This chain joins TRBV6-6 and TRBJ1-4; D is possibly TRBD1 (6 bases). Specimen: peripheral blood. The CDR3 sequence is CASSYSILAGEEKLFF. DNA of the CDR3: TGTGCCAGCAGTTACTCGATCTTGGCAGGGGAGGAAAAACTGTTTTTT.